This T cell receptor beta chain is drawn from a study of cytomegalovirus exposure and HLA in healthy donors (dated by TCRdb to about 2017). Study-wide context: In an earlier analysis of under 750 of the donors, 276 Gb of sequence data and 90 million to 120 million unique TCR beta sequences from about 190 million T cells were reported. In addition to the first cohort of 650 to 750 subjects, a separate validation cohort of about 120 different subjects was used. HLA typing covered class I and class II loci at four-digit resolution. The study profiled the T cell repertoires of hundreds of subjects by immunosequencing and related them to cytomegalovirus serostatus. An early release covering about 600 HLA-typed donors comprised 250 to 350 gigabases of sequencing data and tens of millions of unique TCR sequences. A later genetic analysis took genome-wide SNP genotypes for 398 of the 666 donors and used that subset as a discovery cohort. The study was designed to test whether signatures of past pathogen exposure could be identified by cataloging public T cell receptors. The number of typed donors differed by locus: about 629-630 for A, B, C, DRB1 and DQB1; roughly 510 for DQA1; approximately 610 for DPA1; and roughly 470 for DPB1. Rather than using new phenotypic data, the later analysis identified candidate immune exposures from TCR beta sequences and from how often those sequences occurred across donors. Alongside the repertoire data, information on donor age, sex, ethnicity and CMV serostatus was compiled. Four to six DR-DQ haplotypes were handled as single units for association and clustering, since linkage in the cohort was strong. Among the roughly 400 genotyped donors, around 79% belonged to the genetic ancestry cluster associated with self-reported Caucasian donors. Among a few hundred genotyped donors of the cohort, an average of 235,054 unique TCR beta nucleotide sequences were sequenced per donor, roughly 18% of them non-productive. To predict cytomegalovirus infection status, the study combined high-throughput TCR immunosequencing, statistical association of individual TCRs with disease status, and machine learning. Every repertoire in the discovery cohort had been generated on one and the same sequencing platform. In an earlier analysis of 500 to 650 of the donors, high-throughput TCR beta sequencing was used to judge whether each TCR beta V gene segment behaved as functional or pseudogenic. A later analysis re-analyzed previously published TCR beta repertoires from about 600 donors and added high-resolution HLA genotyping to study TCR occurrence patterns.

Study-wide conclusions, independent of this receptor: An association between a missense DCLRE1C variant and V-gene and J-gene trimming of TCR beta chains was found in a later genetic analysis and replicated in an independent cohort. The 87-base-pair reads could not distinguish some IMGT-functional V segments, including TRBV6-2 and TRBV6-3, so those segments were excluded. Across donors, most TCR sequences were observed very rarely, whereas some public TCRs were present in many individuals. Strong co-occurrence of HLA alleles, especially DR and DQ, made assigning TCR associations to individual alleles difficult. A further reported finding was that TCR beta sequences accurately predicted the HLA-A and HLA-B alleles for most subjects in the first cohort. Most CMV-associated TCR beta chains appeared to be HLA-restricted in a later analysis, and the HLA associations seemed to be driven largely by CMV exposure. CMV serostatus was the only immune exposure information available for the cohort. Correlated functional status among segregating V segments might be attributable to linkage disequilibrium, but an unknown experimental factor could not be ruled out. Broadly in line with IMGT annotations, most TCR beta V segments showed up in productive rearrangements about 87% or about 30% of the time in an earlier analysis of several hundred of the donors. The authors suggested that the approach could potentially be extended to other disease states and immunological phenotypes. Because some donors lacked HLA typing at each locus, the association tests relied only on the typed subset. The presence/absence analyses assumed that sequencing depth was roughly uniform across donors, and that assumption may not be true. In this cohort, only TCR beta chains were sequenced, and detectable features were limited by the absence of alpha or paired-chain data. In vitro tests confirmed that a few of the cytomegalovirus-associated TCR beta chains recognize cytomegalovirus antigens. A later analysis associated some 17,000 TCR beta sequences with specific HLA alleles at a false discovery rate of 0.05. A cluster of highly shared sequence variants was judged likely to be a technical artifact of the sequencing pipeline. Cytomegalovirus status was reported to be diagnosed by the classifier with high specificity and sensitivity in both the original and validation cohorts. In a later analysis, TCR association rates were found to vary across HLA loci, with the most associated TCRs seen for DRB1 alleles and the fewest for HLA-C alleles. In a later genetic analysis, fewer N-insertions in productive TCRs were reported among donors in an Asian-associated ancestry cluster than the roughly 700-donor mean. Compared with equally common non-associated chains, HLA-associated TCR beta chains in a later analysis were more clonally expanded and had lower generation probabilities. According to a later analysis, parvovirus B19, influenza, CMV and Epstein-Barr virus appeared linked to several top co-occurrence clusters. Because counts were too low, about 17 rarely observed V segments, including chromosome 9 orphons, were excluded from the earlier analysis of around 590 of the donors. In the study, 150 to 200 TCR beta chains were listed as associated with cytomegalovirus.

Comments on this clone: Its recognized antigen is unknown. No base quality information exists; no much larger clone differs at one position.

In total, over 600 healthy bone marrow donors made up the cohort. At the time of sampling, every cohort member was nominally healthy, though immune exposures that went unrecorded were likely present. The donor tested CMV seronegative and was one of the 352 seronegative cohort members. Each donor provided a peripheral blood sample, and peripheral blood mononuclear cells were used for TCR beta sequencing. The Qiagen DNeasy Blood Extraction Kit was used to extract genomic DNA from the blood cell samples. V gives up 4 bases and J gives up 3 bases, and the segment between their germline ends measures 7 bases. The CDR3 covers 13 residues, taking in both the cysteine and the phenylalanine. Just CDR3 DNA is preserved here, 39 bases in frame from base 1. For CDR1 and CDR2, the germline V gene (reference sequence) lists MNHEY and SMNVEV. Libraries were constructed by the immunoSEQ multiplex PCR assay. For the multiplex PCR, a mixture combining 60 forward primers for TCR Vbeta segments and 13 reverse primers for TCR Jbeta segments was used. The CDR3 region of rearranged TCR beta genes was amplified from genomic DNA by a multiplex PCR assay. Amplified TCR beta libraries were sequenced as 87-base-pair reads on the Illumina HiSeq System. The published analysis was carried out like this. A later analysis tallied 75 million to 95 million unique TCR beta chains across the 666 repertoires, and about 12 million of those chains were shared by two or more donors. Raw reads were error-corrected and collapsed into unique sequences with a nearest-neighbor algorithm that merged closely related sequences to remove PCR and sequencing errors. V, D and J gene segments were assigned by aligning CDR3 sequences to IMGT reference sequences. For a sequence to be retained, at least a six-nucleotide match to both a V gene segment and a J gene segment was required. Rearrangements were classified as productive when the CDR3 lacked stop codons and remained in frame with V and J, and all other rearrangements were classified as non-productive. CDR3 was defined according to IMGT convention as the region running from the second conserved V-encoded cysteine to the conserved J-encoded phenylalanine. In an earlier analysis of 550 to 650 of the donors, sequences lacking an unambiguous match to a single V gene segment were excluded. In an earlier analysis of several hundred of the donors, a V segment was called functional when productive rearrangements were above 56.7%, and segregating when the standard deviation between donors exceeded 5%. A statistical classification framework was developed to diagnose cytomegalovirus status using the catalog of TCR beta chain sequences. In a later analysis, TCR nucleotide sequences were compared against IMGT/GENE-DB human TR gene sequences so that V and J genes could be assigned. A later analysis assigned CDR3 sequences and most-parsimonious VDJ recombination scenarios with the TCRdist pipeline. In a later analysis, every TCR beta chain was defined by the combination of its CDR3 amino acid sequence and its V-gene family, and reads without a unique V-gene family were dropped. As a way to deal with suspected cross-contamination and a sequencing artifact, a later analysis dropped nearly 600 nucleotide sequences that were highly shared and had low generation probability. A later analysis calculated a clonal expansion index for each public chain from normalized within-repertoire ranks of inferred template counts. In a later analysis, generation probabilities were computed using a VDJ recombination model fitted to out-of-frame rearrangements, and the results were checked against IGoR. Hypergeometric tests were used in a later analysis to score TCR-TCR, TCR-HLA and TCR-CMV co-occurrence, with a repertoire-size bias correction applied to the TCR pairs. A later analysis estimated false discovery rates by permuting HLA or CMV assignments 20 times. In a later analysis, co-occurring TCRs were grouped using DBSCAN, with TCRdist sequence similarity added in when clustering inside HLA-allele-positive subsets. Co-occurrence clustering excluded repertoires with fewer than 30,000 or more than 120,000 public chains, plus five with anomalous nucleotide sharing. TCRdb mirrors the immuneACCESS table, restricted to in-frame sequences. Some clones are absent from its copies; in checked studies, under half trace to an unresolved V gene, and the reason for the others is unknown. The DNA was the basis for D and trimming; V, J and clone size are from that table. The sample data list over 150,000 clones, and roughly 84% of these were observed just once. Around 0.21% of the sample is in the top ten clones.

Sequenced: PBMCs. This TCR was sampled from a girl in the first two years of life in good health and CMV-seronegative. The chain couples TRBV27 to TRBJ1-5; no D segment can be confidently identified. The CDR3 protein: CASSSGLNQPQHF. The DNA is TGTGCCAGCAGTTCAGGTCTCAATCAGCCCCAGCATTTT.